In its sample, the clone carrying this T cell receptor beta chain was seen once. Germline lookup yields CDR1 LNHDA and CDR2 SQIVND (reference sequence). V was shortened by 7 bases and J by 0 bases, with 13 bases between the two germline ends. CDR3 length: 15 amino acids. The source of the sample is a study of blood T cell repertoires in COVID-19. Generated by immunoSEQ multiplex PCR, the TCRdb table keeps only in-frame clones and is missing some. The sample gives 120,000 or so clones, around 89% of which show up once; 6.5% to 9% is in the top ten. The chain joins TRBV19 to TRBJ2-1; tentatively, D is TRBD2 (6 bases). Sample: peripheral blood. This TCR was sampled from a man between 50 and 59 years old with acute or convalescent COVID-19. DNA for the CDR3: TGTGCCAGTAAGTGGCGGGGAAGCTCCTACAATGAGCAGTTCTTC. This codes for CASKWRGSSYNEQFF.